What follows are 28 T cell receptor beta chains derived from one specimen sequenced in a study of shared clonotypes between healthy human individuals. The method was immunoSEQ multiplex PCR; TCRdb's version includes in-frame clones alone and lacks a portion of them. The sample carries under 2.5 million clones, roughly 90% recorded once. The specimen sequenced was naive CD4+ T cells from PBMCs. Subset specified: CD45RA+ positively selected. The receptors stem from a man aged 18 to 30 in good health. Some clones in this sample may be carry-over from other donors' samples.

V usage is TRBV19 and J usage is TRBJ1-1; the match to TRBD1 covers 9 bases. This CDR3 comprises 16 residues. After removal of 5 bases from V and 6 bases from J, the junction contained 13 bases not matched to a gene. Per the germline V gene, CDR1 is LNHDA and CDR2 is SQIVND (reference sequence). The CDR3 DNA reads as TGTGCCAGTAGTCCTTTCCCACAGGGGGCGATCGCTGAAGCTTTCTTT. Its translation is CASSPFPQGAIAEAFF.

V usage is TRBV29-1 and J usage is TRBJ2-1; tentatively, D is TRBD2 (6 bases). Germline CDR1 is SQVTM and CDR2 is ANQGSEA. The CDR3 has 14 residues. V was cut by 4 bases and J by 0 bases, with 10 bases left in between. The CDR3 DNA follows: TGCAGCGTTGGGGGGACTCCCTCCTACAATGAGCAGTTCTTC. Protein: CSVGGTPSYNEQFF.

On this clone: Other DNA sequences of this sample code for an identical CDR3. V and J are TRBV11-2 and TRBJ1-4; D uncertain. This CDR3 has 12 residues. Deletions cut 5 bases from V and 8 bases from J, with 9 bases between. Looked up from germline, CDR1 is SGHAT and CDR2 is FQNNGV. As DNA, the CDR3 is TGTGCCAGCAGCCTGGTGGGGGAAAAACTGTTTTTT. It encodes CASSLVGEKLFF.

Concerning this clone: The sample holds other DNA sequences that translate to the same CDR3. This chain links TRBV19 with TRBJ2-2; 7 positions agree with TRBD1. Germline assignment: CDR1 LNHDA and CDR2 SQIVND (reference sequence). With 2 bases clipped from V and 1 base from J, the junction kept 1 base outside the gene matches. The CDR3 covers 15 residues. The CDR3 coding sequence is TGTGCCAGTAGTATAACAGGGGTGAACACCGGGGAGCTGTTTTTT. It yields the protein CASSITGVNTGELFF.

This clone was seen more than once but under ten times. The rearrangement links TRBV4-1 to TRBJ1-1; no reliable D call. The CDR3 has 14 residues. The V gene lost 3 bases and the J gene lost 1 base, with 9 bases spanning the gap. Germline V gene data show CDR1 as MGHRA and CDR2 as YSYEKL. DNA for the CDR3: TGCGCCAGCAGCCACGTCTACACGAACACTGAAGCTTTCTTT. Translating it yields CASSHVYTNTEAFF.

The chain couples TRBV9 to TRBJ2-1; a weak D match, TRBD2 (6 bases). CDR1 SGDLS and CDR2 YYNGEE come from the germline V gene. Deletions cut 2 bases from V and 5 bases from J, with 14 bases between. The CDR3 totals 15 residues. This chain's CDR3 is CASSVRVTGDNEQFF. In DNA form, the CDR3 reads TGTGCCAGCAGCGTCCGGGTCACGGGGGACAATGAGCAGTTCTTC.

The CDR3 protein is CASSVGPGRGYEQYF. The CDR3 DNA reads TGTGCCAGCAGCGTAGGTCCGGGGCGGGGGTACGAGCAGTACTTC. The chain joins TRBV9 to TRBJ2-7; 7 bases are a match to TRBD2. This CDR3 comprises 15 residues. CDR1 is SGDLS and CDR2 is YYNGEE in the germline V gene. V lost 0 bases and J lost 4; bases outside the gene matches: 7.

The J gene is TRBJ2-1, the V gene TRBV7-9, with D possibly TRBD2 on 5 matching bases. The CDR3 is 15 amino acids. Trimming removed 2 bases from V and 6 bases from J, with 14 bases in between. The germline V gene encodes CDR1 SEHNR and CDR2 FQNEAQ (reference sequence). The CDR3 DNA sequence: TGTGCCAGCAGCTTATCTATTCCTAGCTTCAATGAGCAGTTCTTC. This gives the protein CASSLSIPSFNEQFF.

This clone was recorded only once. The rearrangement links TRBV15 to TRBJ2-5; D is unclear. The V gene lost 1 base and the J gene lost 3 bases, with 9 bases spanning the gap. This CDR3 contains 14 residues. CDR1 and CDR2 (germline): LNHNV, YYDKDF (reference sequence). The CDR3 is CATSRVETEETQYF. CDR3 coding DNA: TGTGCCACCAGCAGAGTGGAGACGGAAGAGACCCAGTACTTC. The full variable domain, in which reference TRBV15 and TRBJ2-5 provide the parts outside the CDR3, is DAMVIQNPRYQVTQFGKPVTLSCSQTLNHNVMYWYQQKSSQAPKLLFHYYDKDFNNEADTPDNFQSRRPNTSFCFLDIRSPGLGDTAMYLCATSRVETEETQYFGPGTRLLVL.

Comment on this clone: The sample has other DNA sequences that encode this CDR3 too. The V call is TRBV6-5, the J call TRBJ2-7; D may be TRBD1 (5 bases). This CDR3 spans 14 amino acids. V was cut by 3 bases and J by 0 bases, with 9 bases left in between. Germline V lookup: CDR1 MNHEY, CDR2 SVGAGI. The CDR3 is CASSYSGNSYEQYF. DNA for the CDR3: TGTGCCAGCAGTTATTCAGGGAACTCCTACGAGCAGTACTTC.

The chain has TRBV4-3 and TRBJ1-1, with D possibly being TRBD1 (6 bases). CDR1 LGHNA and CDR2 YSLEER come from the germline V gene. This CDR3 has 15 amino acids. V was trimmed by 2 bases and J by 4 bases, leaving 14 bases between them. The CDR3 nucleotides are TGCGCCAGCAGCCAAATCCGGGACATCCCCACTGAAGCTTTCTTT. As protein: CASSQIRDIPTEAFF.

J is TRBJ2-6 and V is TRBV2; D is unclear. The CDR3 length is 13 residues. Germline lookup yields CDR1 SNHLY and CDR2 FYNNEI. V lost 7 bases to trimming and J lost 0 bases, with 4 bases between them. CDR3 nucleotides: TGTGCCAGCACGATCTCTGGGGCCAACGTCCTGACTTTC. It is translated as CASTISGANVLTF.

This chain uses TRBV7-2 with TRBJ2-3, with D hard to call. V was shortened by 3 bases and J by 1 base, with 14 bases between the two germline ends. The CDR3 totals 16 residues. Germline values: CDR1 SGHTA, CDR2 FQGNSA. CDR3: CASSLARAPGTDTQYF. CDR3 nucleotide sequence: TGTGCCAGCAGCTTGGCTCGGGCCCCCGGCACAGATACGCAGTATTTT.

This clone has just one count. The chain joins TRBV7-3 to TRBJ2-1; 9 bases align to TRBD2. Germline assignment: CDR1 SGHTA and CDR2 FQGTGA. The length of the CDR3 is 17 residues. Losses at the gene ends were 1 base for V and 4 bases for J; bases not matched to a gene: 8. The CDR3 nucleotides are TGTGCCAGCAGCTTAAGGCCTAGCGGGACCCCGTACAATGAGCAGTTCTTC. This codes for CASSLRPSGTPYNEQFF.

As for this clone: The same CDR3 arises from other DNA sequences in this sample as well. The chain uses TRBV29-1 and TRBJ2-3; D is possibly TRBD1 (6 bases). Germline CDR1 and CDR2: SQVTM and ANQGSEA. V lost 5 bases and J 3 bases, leaving 12 bases between the germline ends. The CDR3 loop spans 13 amino acids. The CDR3, as DNA: TGCAGCGTTAAGGGGGTGGTAACAGATACGCAGTATTTT. It codes for CSVKGVVTDTQYF.

This rearrangement joins TRBV13 to TRBJ2-1; D remains ambiguous. V was pared by 3 bases and J by 6 bases, with 6 bases between. The CDR3 has 12 residues. Germline V gene lookup returns CDR1 PRHDT and CDR2 FYEKMQ (reference sequence). The CDR3 reads CASSFRSNEQFF. DNA for the CDR3: TGTGCCAGCAGCTTTAGAAGCAATGAGCAGTTCTTC.

The V gene is TRBV30, the J gene TRBJ2-2; the match to TRBD1 covers 11 bases. The V gene end was trimmed by 5 bases and the J gene end by 5 bases; junction bases not matched to a gene: 4. This CDR3 comprises 14 residues. CDR1 is GTSNPN and CDR2 is SVGIG in the germline V gene (reference sequence). The CDR3 DNA sequence: TGTGCCTGGTCCGGGACAGGGGGAACCGGGGAGCTGTTTTTT. As protein: CAWSGTGGTGELFF.

The chain employs TRBV7-9 and TRBJ1-4; the match to TRBD1 covers 7 bases. Germline loops: CDR1 SEHNR, CDR2 FQNEAQ (reference sequence). The trim removed 5 bases at V and 4 bases at J, leaving 4 bases unmatched. The length of the CDR3 is 14 residues. The CDR3 protein is CASSVAGGNEKLFF. DNA for the CDR3: TGTGCCAGCAGCGTTGCAGGGGGTAATGAAAAACTGTTTTTT. Supplemented by reference TRBV7-9 and TRBJ1-4, the full variable domain reads DTGVSQNPRHKITKRGQNVTFRCDPISEHNRLYWYRQTLGQGPEFLTYFQNEAQLEKSRLLSDRFSAERPKGSFSTLEIQRTEQGDSAMYLCASSVAGGNEKLFFGSGTQLSVL.

The chain is built from TRBV28 and TRBJ2-7, with 8 bases that match TRBD2. The CDR3 totals 16 residues. After removal of 1 base from V and 2 bases from J, the junction contained 7 bases not matched to a gene. The germline gives CDR1 MDHEN, CDR2 SYDVKM. The CDR3 region has the DNA TGTGCCAGCAGTTTATCGGTAGCGGGGTCCCCCTACGAGCAGTACTTC. Translation gives CASSLSVAGSPYEQYF.

The V gene is TRBV6-1, the J gene TRBJ1-5; maybe TRBD1 (6 bases). The ends were cut back, 4 bases at V and 4 bases at J, with 14 bases in the middle. The germline gives CDR1 MNHNS, CDR2 SASEGT. The CDR3 is 15 amino acids. This CDR3 is CASSAGTPGNQPQHF. The CDR3 DNA is TGTGCCAGCAGTGCGGGGACACCCGGGAATCAGCCCCAGCATTTT.

The chain employs TRBV28 and TRBJ1-1; D unclear. The CDR3 contains 16 residues. Germline assignment: CDR1 MDHEN and CDR2 SYDVKM. Trimming left V 3 bases short and J 0 bases short, with 14 bases between. CDR3 sequence: CASSFRSGRLNTEAFF. The CDR3 DNA is TGTGCCAGCAGTTTTCGGTCTGGGCGACTGAACACTGAAGCTTTCTTT.

The rearrangement joins TRBV7-2 to TRBJ2-7, with 10 bases that match TRBD1. Trimming cost V 4 bases and J 4 bases; bases outside gene matches: 4. Germline assignment: CDR1 SGHTA and CDR2 FQGNSA. The CDR3 length is 14 residues. This CDR3 reads CASSYPGQGYEQYF. DNA of the CDR3: TGTGCCAGCAGCTATCCGGGACAGGGGTACGAGCAGTACTTC. The full variable domain, in which reference TRBV7-2 and TRBJ2-7 provide the parts outside the CDR3, is GAGVSQSPSNKVTEKGKDVELRCDPISGHTALYWYRQSLGQGLEFLIYFQGNSAPDKSGLPSDRFSAERTGGSVSTLTIQRTQQEDSAVYLCASSYPGQGYEQYFGPGTRLTVT.

The V call is TRBV6-1, the J call TRBJ2-5; TRBD1 or TRBD2 may be the D gene (5 bases each). V shed 0 bases and J shed 4 bases, with 21 bases lying between them. This CDR3 has 18 residues. Germline CDR1 and CDR2: MNHNS and SASEGT. CDR3 DNA sequence: TGTGCCAGCAGTGAAGCGGGGCCCCGGACTCCCGAACGAGAGACCCAGTACTTC. Translated, it gives CASSEAGPRTPERETQYF.

V usage is TRBV12-5 and J usage is TRBJ2-5, with 9 positions matching TRBD1. The germline gives CDR1 LGHNT, CDR2 FRNRAP. This CDR3 has 15 amino acids. J was trimmed by 5 bases and V by 2 bases; bases with no gene match: 6. DNA for the CDR3: TGTGCTAGTGGTTTGAATACAGGGGGCGCTGAGACCCAGTACTTC. Protein product: CASGLNTGGAETQYF. Based on the CDR3 plus reference TRBV12-5 and TRBJ2-5, the full variable domain is DARVTQTPRHKVTEMGQEVTMRCQPILGHNTVFWYRQTMMQGLELLAYFRNRAPLDDSGMPKDRFSAEMPDATLATLKIQPSEPRDSAVYFCASGLNTGGAETQYFGPGTRLLVL.

V gene TRBV5-6 combines with J gene TRBJ2-5; no firm D call. CDR3 size: 12 residues. The V gene's germline CDR1 is SGHDT and CDR2 YYEEEE. The V gene lost 4 bases and the J gene lost 3 bases, with 7 bases spanning the gap. The CDR3 coding sequence is TGTGCCAGCAGCGCCAGCAAAGAGACCCAGTACTTC. It is translated as CASSASKETQYF.

This clone has only one observation. The rearrangement uses TRBV19 and TRBJ1-3, with D possibly matching TRBD1 (5 bases). Germline lookup yields CDR1 LNHDA and CDR2 SQIVND (reference sequence). Trimming left V 8 bases short and J 7 bases short, with 21 bases between. The CDR3 contains 15 residues. This CDR3 reads CASSSGTQGRNTIYF. In nucleotides, the CDR3 is TGTGCCAGTTCCTCCGGGACCCAAGGAAGGAACACCATATATTTT.

This rearrangement joins TRBV19 to TRBJ2-5; a possible D gene is TRBD2 (5 bases). This CDR3 is 13 amino acids long. Germline V gives CDR1 LNHDA, CDR2 SQIVND (reference sequence). The ends were cut back, 5 bases at V and 4 bases at J, with 11 bases in the middle. The CDR3 bases are TGTGCCAGTAGTTTGAGAGGGTCAGAGACCCAGTACTTC. Residues: CASSLRGSETQYF. The full variable domain, with the rest looked up from reference TRBV19 and TRBJ2-5, is DGGITQSPKYLFRKEGQNVTLSCEQNLNHDAMYWYRQDPGQGLRLIYYSQIVNDFQKGDIAEGYSVSREKKESFPLTVTSAQKNPTAFYLCASSLRGSETQYFGPGTRLLVL.

With respect to this clone: Distinct nucleotide sequences in the sample also encode this CDR3. This rearrangement joins TRBV2 to TRBJ2-6, with TRBD1 identical over 11 bases. The CDR3 is 16 amino acids. CDR1 is SNHLY and CDR2 is FYNNEI in the germline V gene. V shed 4 bases and J 2 bases; nucleotides not matched to a gene: 1. The CDR3 DNA follows: TGTGCCAGCAGTGGGACAGGGGGCGCTGGGGCCAACGTCCTGACTTTC. Translated: CASSGTGGAGANVLTF.